This T cell receptor beta chain was found in a study of T cells in Graves' hyperthyroidism and ophthalmopathy. There were TCR beta CDR3 regions amplified from RNA transcripts. The study used the HTBI primer set for a first-round RT-PCR of the TCR CDR3. One entry per CDR3 protein results from TCRdb running MiXCR on the multiplex PCR reads. This table has about 350,000 distinct CDR3 sequences, approximately 19% appearing once. This clonotype was seen many times. Its antigen is unidentified. General study points: Blood also contained most expanded thyroid clonotypes above 0.001.

On the basis of clinical symptoms, serum thyroxine and TRAb, thyroid ultrasound and orbital computed tomography, diagnoses were made. This CDR3 has 16 amino acids. J lost 7 bases, V lost 3 bases, and 4 bases had no gene match. CDR1 and CDR2 from the germline V gene are SGHRS and YFSETQ. Material for sequencing was blood. The source of this sequence is a young woman with Graves' hyperthyroidism. V is TRBV5-1 and J is TRBJ2-2, with TRBD2 matching 15 bases. DNA for the CDR3: TGCGCCAGCAGCTCCGGACTAGCGGGGGGGCACGGGGAGCTGTTTTTT. It codes for CASSSGLAGGHGELFF.